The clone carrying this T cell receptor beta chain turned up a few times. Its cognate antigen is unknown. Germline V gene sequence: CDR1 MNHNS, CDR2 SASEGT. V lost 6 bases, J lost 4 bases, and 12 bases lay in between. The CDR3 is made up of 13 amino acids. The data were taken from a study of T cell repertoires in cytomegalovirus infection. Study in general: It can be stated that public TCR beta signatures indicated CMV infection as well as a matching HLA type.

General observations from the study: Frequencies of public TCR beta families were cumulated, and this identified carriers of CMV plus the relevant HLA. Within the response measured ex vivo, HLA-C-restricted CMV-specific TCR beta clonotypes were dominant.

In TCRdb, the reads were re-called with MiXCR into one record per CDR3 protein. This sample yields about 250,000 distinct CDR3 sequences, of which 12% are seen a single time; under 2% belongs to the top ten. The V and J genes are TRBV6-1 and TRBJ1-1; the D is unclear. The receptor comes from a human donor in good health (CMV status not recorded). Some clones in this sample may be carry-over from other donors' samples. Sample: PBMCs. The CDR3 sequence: CASRLGRITEAFF. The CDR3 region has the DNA TGTGCCAGCAGACTGGGCCGGATCACTGAAGCTTTCTTT.